A selection of T cell receptor beta chains follows, all from one sample in a study of blood T cell repertoires in COVID-19. The table came from immunoSEQ multiplex PCR; TCRdb's copy has only in-frame clones and leaves some out. Among some 270,000 clones listed, around 85% were seen once. The specimen sequenced was PBMCs or T cells enriched from blood (not recorded which). These receptors were taken from a woman in her 30s who had recovered from COVID-19. CDR3s include the opening cysteine and the closing phenylalanine or tryptophan. Fields, in order: clone size, V gene, D gene, J gene, CDR3 protein, CDR3 DNA. D genes are given only for firm matches. Clone size is shown for a subset of rows, as once, few, many or a class of expanded clone.

.	TRBV5-5	.	TRBJ1-5	CASSLVRDNNQPQHF	TGTGCCAGCAGCTTGGTAAGAGACAACAATCAGCCCCAGCATTTT
.	TRBV3-1/TRBV3-2	TRBD1	TRBJ2-2	CASSHLNRGQFAGELFF	TGTGCCAGCAGCCACCTCAACAGGGGGCAGTTCGCCGGGGAGCTGTTTTTT
.	TRBV24-1	TRBD1	TRBJ1-5	CATLKWGQGYQPQHF	TGTGCCACCCTTAAATGGGGACAGGGATATCAGCCCCAGCATTTT
.	TRBV11-2	TRBD1	TRBJ2-7	CASSTDRGTTYEQYF	TGTGCCAGCAGCACGGACAGGGGGACGACCTACGAGCAGTACTTC
.	TRBV30	.	TRBJ1-3	CAWSVLSGVLSGNTIYF	TGTGCCTGGAGTGTTCTATCGGGGGTTTTGTCTGGAAACACCATATATTTT
.	TRBV12-3/TRBV12-4	.	TRBJ1-3	CASSPGFNTIYF	TGTGCCAGCAGCCCGGGTTTTAACACCATATATTTT
once	TRBV3-1/TRBV3-2	TRBD2	TRBJ2-3	CASWGGTLGSTDTQYF	TGTGCCAGCTGGGGAGGGACGCTGGGCAGCACAGATACGCAGTATTTT
.	TRBV7-2	.	TRBJ2-7	CASSLGAGRQQYF	TGTGCCAGCAGCTTAGGGGCAGGGCGGCAGCAGTACTTC
.	TRBV2	TRBD1	TRBJ2-1	CATSPDRGGYNEQFF	TGTGCCACCTCCCCGGACAGGGGGGGATACAATGAGCAGTTCTTC
.	TRBV10-3	TRBD1	TRBJ1-2	CAIMGQGATLNYGYTF	TGTGCCATCATGGGACAGGGGGCGACGCTAAACTATGGCTACACCTTC
.	TRBV7-9	TRBD2	TRBJ2-1	CASSRTSGREFGEQFF	TGTGCCAGCAGCAGGACTAGCGGGAGGGAGTTCGGTGAGCAGTTCTTC
.	TRBV24-1	.	TRBJ2-5	CATSSIDRFGQETQYF	TGTGCCACCAGTTCCATAGACAGGTTCGGCCAAGAGACCCAGTACTTC
.	TRBV10-3	.	TRBJ2-7	CAIKGDYEQYF	TGTGCCATCAAAGGGGACTACGAGCAGTACTTC
few	TRBV5-6	.	TRBJ2-7	CASSLVGRAGSEQYF	TGTGCCAGCAGCTTGGTAGGCAGGGCAGGCTCCGAGCAGTACTTC
.	TRBV7-9	TRBD1	TRBJ1-5	CASSPGQVGVYQPQHF	TGTGCCAGCAGCCCCGGACAGGTCGGAGTGTATCAGCCCCAGCATTTT
.	TRBV6-6	.	TRBJ1-5	CASSISGTGVQPQHF	TGTGCCAGCAGTATTTCCGGAACAGGTGTTCAGCCCCAGCATTTT
few	TRBV29-1	.	TRBJ1-1	CSVEGQAFEAFF	TGCAGCGTTGAGGGGCAGGCCTTTGAAGCTTTCTTT